The 9 T cell receptor beta chains given below trace back to one sample, sequenced in a study of early T cells in non-severe SARS-CoV-2 infection. Using its own MiXCR run on the 5' RACE reads, TCRdb lists one record per CDR3 protein. The data contain tens of thousands of distinct CDR3 sequences, over 9.5% of them singletons. The sequenced sample was whole blood. The receptors here all came from an adult who was a healthcare worker with PCR-confirmed SARS-CoV-2 infection or an uninfected control (not recorded which).

The genes are TRBV27 and TRBJ2-2; possibly TRBD1 for D (5 bases). CDR3 length: 17 residues. The ends were cut back, 5 bases at V and 6 bases at J, with 22 bases in the middle. Germline V gene sequence: CDR1 MNHEY, CDR2 SMNVEV (reference sequence). The CDR3 sequence is CASSIDKTASSPGELFF. The CDR3 DNA follows: TGTGCCAGCAGTATAGATAAGACAGCGTCATCCCCCGGGGAGCTGTTTTTT.

This clonotype was recorded at least ten times. The V call is TRBV7-9, the J call TRBJ2-7; 7 bases line up with TRBD1. The CDR3 consists of 14 residues. CDR1 and CDR2 (germline): SEHNR, FQNEAQ (reference sequence). V lost 5 bases and J lost 4; bases outside the gene matches: 8. The CDR3 bases are TGTGCCAGCAGCCTAGGGACAGTCGGGTACGAGCAGTACTTC. Amino acids: CASSLGTVGYEQYF.

The chain recombines TRBV6-5 with TRBJ2-1, with 9 nucleotides matching TRBD1. This CDR3 contains 14 residues. After removal of 2 bases from V and 9 bases from J, the junction contained 5 bases not matched to a gene. The germline V gene encodes CDR1 MNHEY and CDR2 SVGAGI. The CDR3 is CASSYRTGVSEQFF. The CDR3 region has the DNA TGTGCCAGCAGTTACAGGACAGGGGTGTCTGAGCAGTTCTTC.

This clonotype was seen only a few times. The V gene is TRBV20-1, the J gene TRBJ1-3; TRBD1 aligns across 7 bases. Germline CDR1 is DFQATT and CDR2 is SNEGSKA (reference sequence). CDR3 length: 15 amino acids. V gave up 4 bases and J gave up 0 bases; unmatched junction bases: 6. The CDR3 loop reads CSAKQTGLSGNTIYF. The CDR3 nucleotides are TGCAGTGCTAAACAGACAGGGCTCTCTGGAAACACCATATATTTT.

This rearrangement joins TRBV6-1 to TRBJ1-4, with D possibly being TRBD1 (6 bases). The CDR3 totals 15 residues. The germline V and J ends were trimmed by 6 bases and 3 bases, with 14 bases remaining between them. From germline, CDR1 is MNHNS and CDR2 SASEGT. The CDR3 sequence is CASSAKQGSNEKLFF. The CDR3 coding sequence is TGTGCCAGCAGCGCGAAACAGGGCTCTAATGAAAAACTGTTTTTT.

The chain links TRBV11-1 to TRBJ2-3; unclear D gene. The CDR3 contains 12 residues. V shed 3 bases and J shed 7 bases, with 8 bases lying between them. Germline loops: CDR1 SGHAT, CDR2 FQDESV (reference sequence). CDR3 sequence (DNA): TGTGCCAGCAGCTTGAGTGGAAATACGCAGTATTTT. Translated, it gives CASSLSGNTQYF.

The rearrangement links TRBV12-3 or TRBV12-4 to TRBJ2-1, with 8 bases that match TRBD2. V shed 6 bases, J shed 7 bases, and the junction held 11 bases outside the gene matches. CDR3 size: 15 residues. The CDR3 region is CASRSGGGRFNEQFF. Here the CDR3 DNA reads TGTGCCAGCAGATCCGGGGGGGGCCGCTTTAATGAGCAGTTCTTC.

This clonotype has at least ten counts. This chain uses TRBV18 with TRBJ2-5, with a weak D call TRBD2 (6 bases). Trimming stripped 3 bases from V and 1 base from J, with 12 bases between. This CDR3 contains 15 residues. Germline loops: CDR1 KGHSH, CDR2 LQKENI. The CDR3 DNA reads as TGTGCCAGCTCACCGCGAGCCGGGGGCCAAGAGACCCAGTACTTC. It yields the protein CASSPRAGGQETQYF.

This clonotype came up a few times. V and J are TRBV5-1 and TRBJ2-3; D is ambiguous. Germline V gives CDR1 SGHRS, CDR2 YFSETQ. The CDR3 spans 12 residues. The ends were cut back, 5 bases at V and 0 bases at J, with 4 bases in the middle. CDR3 amino acids: CASRPSTDTQYF. In DNA, the CDR3 is TGCGCCAGCAGGCCTAGCACAGATACGCAGTATTTT.